Listed below are T cell receptor beta chains from one sample, sequenced in a study of cytomegalovirus exposure and HLA in healthy donors. Sequencing used immunoSEQ multiplex PCR; TCRdb keeps in-frame clones, though not all of them. The table has roughly 75,000 clones, approximately 80% seen once; the top ten hold under 20%. Input material: PBMCs. The receptors were gathered from a man between 65 and 79 years old in good health and CMV-seropositive. The CDR3 runs from the conserved cysteine through the conserved F or W. The D gene is left open where the match is weak. Only some rows state a clone size, as once, few, many or a class for expanded clones.

J gene | V gene | clone size | D gene | CDR3 protein | CDR3 DNA
TRBJ2-3 | TRBV5-1 | NA | TRBD2 | CASSFLPTSGSDTQYF | TGCGCCAGCAGCTTCCTCCCCACTAGCGGTTCAGATACGCAGTATTTT
TRBJ2-3 | TRBV6-5 | once | NA | CASKSRDTQYF | TGTGCCAGCAAAAGCAGGGATACGCAGTATTTT
TRBJ2-7 | TRBV6-1 | NA | NA | CASSGQLGHRSYEQYF | TGTGCCAGCAGTGGCCAATTGGGACATCGCTCCTACGAGCAGTACTTC
TRBJ2-2 | TRBV29-1 | NA | TRBD2 | CSVAAEAGGRTGELFF | TGCAGCGTTGCCGCGGAGGCGGGAGGAAGGACCGGGGAGCTGTTTTTT
TRBJ1-2 | TRBV5-1 | once | NA | CASSSQTANYGYTF | TGCGCCAGCAGCTCCCAGACAGCTAACTATGGCTACACCTTC
TRBJ2-5 | TRBV11-2 | NA | TRBD1 | CASSRGQGVQETQYF | TGTGCCAGCAGCCGGGGACAGGGGGTTCAAGAGACCCAGTACTTC
TRBJ1-5 | TRBV2 | NA | NA | CASSEGLYSNQPQHF | TGTGCCAGCAGTGAAGGGCTTTATAGCAATCAGCCCCAGCATTTT
TRBJ2-3 | TRBV2 | NA | TRBD2 | CASSGLAGITDTQYF | TGTGCCAGCAGTGGACTAGCGGGGATCACAGATACGCAGTATTTT
TRBJ2-7 | TRBV7-3 | NA | TRBD1 | CASSAQGQGIGEQYF | TGTGCCAGCAGCGCCCAGGGACAGGGAATTGGCGAGCAGTACTTC
TRBJ1-4 | TRBV4-1 | NA | TRBD1 | CASSPEPWDRGLTTNEKLFF | TGCGCCAGCAGCCCAGAGCCCTGGGACAGGGGCCTGACAACTAATGAAAAACTGTTTTTT
TRBJ2-1 | TRBV7-8 | NA | TRBD2 | CASSPLAGVGNEQFF | TGTGCCAGCAGCCCACTAGCGGGAGTGGGCAATGAGCAGTTCTTC
TRBJ2-5 | TRBV5-1 | NA | TRBD2 | CASSLAGAGGQETQYF | TGCGCCAGCAGCTTGGCCGGAGCGGGGGGCCAAGAGACCCAGTACTTC
TRBJ2-1 | TRBV11-1 | NA | TRBD1 | CASSPGTGGDEQFF | TGTGCCAGCAGCCCCGGGACAGGGGGCGATGAGCAGTTCTTC
TRBJ1-1 | TRBV7-3 | NA | NA | CASSPHGGTEAFF | TGTGCCAGCAGCCCACATGGCGGGACTGAAGCTTTCTTT
TRBJ1-2 | TRBV27 | NA | NA | CASSHPTGGGYTF | TGTGCCAGCAGTCACCCGACAGGAGGTGGCTACACCTTC
TRBJ1-2 | TRBV5-1 | NA | TRBD1 | CASSSDRINYGYTF | TGCGCCAGCAGTTCGGACAGGATCAACTATGGCTACACCTTC
TRBJ1-5 | TRBV7-8 | NA | NA | CASSLAGSQPQHF | TGTGCCAGCAGCTTAGCTGGGAGTCAGCCCCAGCATTTT
TRBJ2-7 | TRBV5-4 | NA | TRBD1 | CASSLVGTGGEQYF | TGTGCCAGCAGCTTGGTGGGGACAGGGGGCGAGCAGTACTTC
TRBJ1-1 | TRBV6-5 | NA | NA | CASSCLDSQAFF | TGTGCCAGCAGTTGCCTGGACAGTCAAGCTTTCTTT
TRBJ2-7 | TRBV7-8 | NA | TRBD2 | CASSFGLADTYEQYF | TGTGCCAGCAGCTTTGGACTAGCCGATACCTACGAGCAGTACTTC
TRBJ1-4 | TRBV5-1 | NA | NA | CASSLQPGQSNEKLFF | TGCGCCAGCAGCTTGCAACCAGGACAAAGTAATGAAAAACTGTTTTTT
TRBJ2-1 | TRBV4-3 | NA | TRBD2 | CASSQIWGTSGGPHNEQFF | TGCGCCAGCAGCCAGATCTGGGGGACTAGCGGGGGGCCCCACAATGAGCAGTTCTTC
TRBJ1-5 | TRBV6-5 | NA | TRBD1 | CATKRDRGPNQPQHF | TGTGCCACCAAAAGGGACAGGGGGCCCAATCAGCCCCAGCATTTT
TRBJ2-1 | TRBV5-1 | NA | TRBD2 | CASSFWTSREQFF | TGCGCCAGCAGTTTCTGGACTAGCCGGGAGCAGTTCTTC